In this sample, the clone carrying this TCR beta chain turned up many times. What it binds is unknown. Germline V lookup: CDR1 SGHTA, CDR2 FQGNSA. This CDR3 region has 14 residues. Trimming removed 5 bases from V and 0 bases from J, with 8 bases in between. Evenly divided among several immunoSEQ plates was the genomic DNA of each subset. TCRdb keeps only in-frame clones here, not all; method: immunoSEQ multiplex PCR. The data show approximately 740,000 clones, over 65% seen once. The sample comes from a study of shared clonotypes between healthy human individuals. Whole-study findings and limits: A reduction in generation probabilities was seen for non-shared clonotypes relative to those shared by all four donors. Larger estimated richness was generally recorded for naive subsets relative to memory subsets.

This rearrangement joins TRBV7-2 to TRBJ1-5; the D is unclear. The clonotype originates from a woman in her twenties or thirties in good health. The sequenced sample consisted of memory CD4+ T cells sorted from blood. The subset denotes: CD45RA-negative fraction. The CDR3 bases are TGTGCCAGCAGCCGGACTGATAGCAATCAGCCCCAGCATTTT. Protein sequence: CASSRTDSNQPQHF.